This T cell receptor (beta chain) was obtained from a study of Graves' ophthalmopathy and Graves' hyperthyroidism (dated by TCRdb to the late 2010s). General notes on the study: Peripheral blood samples were taken at the time of initial diagnosis, before any treatment was given. The study used signatures of the TCR beta repertoire to tell Graves' ophthalmopathy apart from Graves' hyperthyroidism and to predict which patients would progress to ophthalmopathy. In total, 135 blood samples were TCR-sequenced: roughly 45 ophthalmopathy, around 75 hyperthyroidism and about 17 hyperthyroidism-to-ophthalmopathy patients. To explore V-J signatures distinguishing ophthalmopathy from hyperthyroidism, a discovery set of around 100 patients (fewer than 45 ophthalmopathy, some 55 stable hyperthyroidism) was enrolled. For independent validation, a separate cohort was made up of about 18 hyperthyroidism patients plus 17 patients who later progressed from hyperthyroidism to ophthalmopathy. In roughly 6 hyperthyroidism patients, the T-cell repertoire of thyroid tissue was compared with the T-cell repertoire of blood. Following sample collection, hyperthyroidism patients were given methimazole at a starting dose of 30 mg daily, and ophthalmopathy patients were given high-dose intravenous methylprednisolone. The approximately 95 discovery patients were divided at random into training and test sets in a 7:3 ratio. Study-wide findings and limitations: In validation, the model predicted ophthalmopathy progression with nearly 71% sensitivity and approximately 78% specificity; some 13 predicted patients were CT-confirmed with GO in a median of approximately 6.5 months. Ophthalmopathy was separated from stable hyperthyroidism by the 13-signature model with roughly 87% sensitivity and 81% to 84% specificity in cross-validation and with 80%/75% in the test set. Most of the expanded thyroid clonotypes with a frequency above 0.001 were also detected in blood, and it was suggested that the thyroid immune response may be reflected by blood repertoires. No statistical method was used to predetermine the sample size, and group allocation was not hidden from the investigators.

CDR1 and CDR2 (SGHTA, FQGNSA) derive from the germline V gene. Ends trimmed: V by 6 bases, J by 1 base; bases unmatched to a gene: 7. Including cysteine and phenylalanine, the CDR3 has 15 amino acids. CDR3 DNA is the only sequence kept; it has 45 bases, read in frame from the first base. Hyperthyroidism was considered stable if no progression to ophthalmopathy occurred within 18 months of follow-up. Hyperthyroidism patients were newly diagnosed, with disease duration under 2 months, and aged 18 to 65 years. Patients were excluded if they had other autoimmune diseases, uncontrolled infections, pregnancy or lactation. Diagnosis relied on clinical symptoms, serum thyroxine, TRAb, thyroid ultrasound and orbital computed tomography. Using Ficoll-Paque density gradient centrifugation, PBMCs were isolated from about 9.4 ml of fresh peripheral blood. Total RNA was extracted using Trizol reagent, and RNA quality was checked on an Agilent 2100 Bioanalyzer.

For repertoire sequencing, the TCR beta CDR3 regions were amplified from RNA transcripts. HTBI primers and the Qiagen OneStep RT-PCR kit were used in a first-round RT-PCR, which was followed by a second-round multiplex PCR, size selection and purification. Libraries were sequenced on an Illumina HiSeq2000 using paired-end 100 bp reads. The authors' analysis ran thus. Reads were processed with SOAPnuke, discarding reads with adapters, uncalled bases, mean Phred below 15, or no exact constant-primer or identifier match. COPE v1.2.5 was used to merge high-quality paired reads. Each unique nucleotide sequence was treated as a clonotype, and MiTCR v1.1 was used to align the clonotypes to the IMGT TRB V, D and J references. The analysis was limited to V-J combinations with a frequency above 0.0001, which together covered over 98% of repertoires. A TCR clonal expansion and chaos score per V-J combination was defined as the ratio of F50 clonal expansion to chaos observed in the TCRdist matrix. Welch's t-statistics and random forest were used to reduce features to about 14 V-J combinations, which were fed into a naive Bayes classifier. The similarity between thyroid and blood repertoires was quantified using the Morisita-Horn index. TCRdb passed the public sequencing reads through fastp at Q25 and MiXCR, retaining productive beta sequences. Each entry merges the rows of one CDR3 protein and shows their most common DNA and genes. In this record, the V and J calls reflect TCRdb's handling and not the investigators' own analysis. This sample comprises about 400,000 distinct CDR3 sequences, more than 20% of them detected only once. 2.5% to 3% of the sample goes to the ten largest clones.

This clonotype turned up a few times. The clone's antigen remains unknown. Qualities for individual bases were not recorded, and no much larger clone is one base off. This sequence originates from a woman aged 18-35 years with stable Graves' hyperthyroidism. Donor details come from another sample of the same person, matched by shared clones. The chain is made from TRBV7-2 and TRBJ2-5, and 8 junction bases match TRBD2. The sequencing input was peripheral blood. The sequenced DNA is TGTGCCAGCAGAGCCCTAGCGGGTCCCCAAGAGACCCAGTACTTC. Its translation reads: CASRALAGPQETQYF.